This T cell receptor beta chain was retrieved from a study of regulatory T cells in long-lasting Graves disease. Library construction for TCR beta used iRepertoire HTBI primers and Arm-PCR of CDR3 regions. TCRdb re-called the multiplex PCR reads with MiXCR, one entry per CDR3 protein. This sample has roughly 450,000 distinct CDR3 sequences, with less than 25% found just once. Time point indicated: persistent/refractory GD, antithyroid drugs over 5 years with positive TRAb. Scientists built the TCR library using RNA that was extracted from PBMCs. The sequence derives from a female donor with Graves disease. Sequencing was performed on peripheral blood mononuclear cells (PBMCs), taken when the disease was refractory, from a patient treated with antithyroid drugs.

CDR3: CASSPLATGYEQYF. The CDR3 nucleotides read TGTGCCAGCAGCCCACTAGCCACTGGCTACGAGCAGTACTTC. The V gene is TRBV7-9, the J gene TRBJ2-7; D possibly corresponds to TRBD2 (6 bases). The length of the CDR3 is 14 residues. Per the germline V gene, CDR1 is SEHNR and CDR2 is FQNEAQ (reference sequence). Trimming pared 5 bases from V and 3 bases from J, leaving 14 bases between.